Described below is a single T cell receptor beta chain sequence and its context. Antigen specificity is unknown. The V gene end was trimmed by 5 bases and the J gene end by 3 bases; junction bases not matched to a gene: 9. Germline CDR1 GTSNPN, CDR2 SVGIG (reference sequence). This CDR3 spans 15 amino acids. The record originates from a study of OX40 agonist ivuxolimab in advanced cancers. Notes on the study in general: It was also the case that some nonresponders had low normalized T-cell clonal expansion.

Some clones are missing from TCRdb's copy, which holds only in-frame ones; the method was immunoSEQ multiplex PCR. In the table there are around 18,000 clones, approximately 83% of which are singletons. The receptor comes from an adult with an advanced solid tumor such as melanoma, head and neck, liver or kidney cancer. This chain joins TRBV30 and TRBJ2-3, with 9 bases aligning to TRBD1. Sample: CD4+ or CD8+ T cells sorted from blood, taken in a trial of the OX40 agonist ivuxolimab. The CDR3 spells CAWGAGTGSTDTQYF. The CDR3, as DNA: TGTGCCTGGGGGGCCGGGACAGGGTCAACAGATACGCAGTATTTT.